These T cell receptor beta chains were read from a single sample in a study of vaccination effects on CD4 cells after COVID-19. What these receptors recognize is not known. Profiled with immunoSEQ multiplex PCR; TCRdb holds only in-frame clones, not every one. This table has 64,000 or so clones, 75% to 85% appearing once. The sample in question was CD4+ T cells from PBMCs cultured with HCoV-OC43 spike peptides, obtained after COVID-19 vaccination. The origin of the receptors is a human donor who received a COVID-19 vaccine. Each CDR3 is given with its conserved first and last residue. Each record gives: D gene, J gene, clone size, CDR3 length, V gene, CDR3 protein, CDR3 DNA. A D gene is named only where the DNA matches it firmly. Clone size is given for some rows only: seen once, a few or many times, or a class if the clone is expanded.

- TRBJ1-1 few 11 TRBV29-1 CSVAENTEAFF TGCAGCGTTGCGGAGAACACTGAAGCTTTCTTT
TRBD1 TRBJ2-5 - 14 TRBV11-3 CASSHRGREETQYF TGTGCCAGCAGCCACAGGGGGCGCGAAGAGACCCAGTACTTC
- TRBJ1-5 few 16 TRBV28 CASSLWAGLSNQPQHF TGTGCCAGCAGTTTATGGGCAGGGTTGAGCAATCAGCCCCAGCATTTT
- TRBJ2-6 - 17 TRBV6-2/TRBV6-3 CASSYLRQQSGANVLTF TGTGCCAGCAGTTACCTCCGACAGCAGTCTGGGGCCAACGTCCTGACTTTC
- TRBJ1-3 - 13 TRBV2 CASTTDSGNTIYF TGTGCCAGCACCACGGACAGTGGAAACACCATATATTTT
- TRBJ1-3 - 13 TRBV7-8 CASRGPSGNTIYF TGTGCCAGCAGAGGACCCTCTGGAAACACCATATATTTT
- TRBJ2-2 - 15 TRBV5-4 CASSLGGLGTGELFF TGTGCCAGCAGCTTGGGCGGGCTTGGGACCGGGGAGCTGTTTTTT
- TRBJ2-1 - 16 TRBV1 CTSQPPGGGSYNEQFF TGCACCAGCCAGCCCCCCGGAGGAGGCTCCTACAATGAGCAGTTCTTC
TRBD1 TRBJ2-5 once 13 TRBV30 CAWSGQVQETQYF TGTGCCTGGAGCGGACAGGTACAAGAGACCCAGTACTTC
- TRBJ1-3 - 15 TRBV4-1 CASSQTQGTGNTIYF TGCGCCAGCAGCCAAACACAGGGTACCGGAAACACCATATATTTT
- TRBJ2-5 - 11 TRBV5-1 CASSLAETQYF TGCGCCAGCAGCTTGGCGGAGACCCAGTACTTC
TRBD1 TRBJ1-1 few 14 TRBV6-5 CASIDSGQSTEAFF TGTGCCAGCATCGACTCGGGACAGTCCACTGAAGCTTTCTTT
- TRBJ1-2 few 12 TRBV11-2 CASRPGAGGYTF TGTGCCAGCAGGCCAGGGGCAGGTGGCTACACCTTC
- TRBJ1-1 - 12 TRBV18 CASSQGNTEAFF TGTGCCAGCTCACAGGGGAACACTGAAGCTTTCTTT
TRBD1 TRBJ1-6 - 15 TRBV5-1 CASSLRQGTDTPLHF TGCGCCAGCAGCCTACGACAGGGCACGGATACACCCCTCCACTTT
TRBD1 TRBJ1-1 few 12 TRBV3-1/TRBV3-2 CASSQGQYEAFF TGTGCCAGCAGCCAGGGACAGTATGAAGCTTTCTTT
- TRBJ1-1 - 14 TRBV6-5 CASSRVIFLTEAFF TGTGCCAGCAGTAGGGTTATTTTTCTCACTGAAGCTTTCTTT
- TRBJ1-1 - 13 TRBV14 CASSQEYRAKAFF TGTGCCAGCAGCCAAGAATACAGGGCTAAAGCTTTCTTT
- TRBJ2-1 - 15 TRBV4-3 CASSQEPKAYNEQFF TGCGCCAGCAGCCAAGAACCTAAGGCCTACAATGAGCAGTTCTTC
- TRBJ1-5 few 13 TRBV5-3 CAVLFRSNQPQHF TGTGCCGTACTATTCCGTAGCAATCAGCCCCAGCATTTT
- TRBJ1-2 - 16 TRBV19 CASSMLEGRGGYGYTF TGTGCCAGTAGTATGCTCGAGGGCAGGGGAGGCTATGGCTACACCTTC
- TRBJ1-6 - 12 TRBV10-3 CAISPVNSPLHF TGTGCCATCAGTCCCGTTAATTCACCCCTCCACTTT
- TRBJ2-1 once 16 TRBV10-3 CAISESNRDVYNEQFF TGTGCCATCAGTGAGTCAAACAGGGACGTTTACAATGAGCAGTTCTTC
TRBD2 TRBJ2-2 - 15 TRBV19 CASSIVAGVGGELFF TGTGCCAGTAGTATAGTCGCGGGGGTTGGCGGGGAGCTGTTTTTT
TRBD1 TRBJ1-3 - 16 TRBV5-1 CASSFGQGTSGNTIYF TGCGCCAGCAGCTTTGGACAGGGGACGTCTGGAAACACCATATATTTT
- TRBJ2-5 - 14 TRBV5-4 CASSLSRGQETQYF TGTGCCAGCAGCTTGAGCCGCGGCCAAGAGACCCAGTACTTC
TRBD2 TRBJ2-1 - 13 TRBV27 CASRRGGPNEQFF TGTGCCAGCAGGCGGGGGGGCCCTAATGAGCAGTTCTTC